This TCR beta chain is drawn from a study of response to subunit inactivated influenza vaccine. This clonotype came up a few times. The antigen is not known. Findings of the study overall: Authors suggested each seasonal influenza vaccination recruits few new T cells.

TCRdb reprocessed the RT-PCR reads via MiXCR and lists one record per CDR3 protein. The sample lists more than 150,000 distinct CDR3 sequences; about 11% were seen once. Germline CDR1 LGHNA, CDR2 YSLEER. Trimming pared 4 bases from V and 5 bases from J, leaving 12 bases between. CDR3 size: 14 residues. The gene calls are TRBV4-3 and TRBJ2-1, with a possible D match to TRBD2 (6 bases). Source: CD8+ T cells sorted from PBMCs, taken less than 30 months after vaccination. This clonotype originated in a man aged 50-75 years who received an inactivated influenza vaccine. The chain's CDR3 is CASSPGGAHNEQFF. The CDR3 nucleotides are TGCGCCAGCAGCCCAGGAGGGGCCCACAATGAGCAGTTCTTC.